This T cell receptor (beta chain) appears in the sequencing data of a study of blood T cell repertoires in COVID-19. For the study at large: COVID-19 samples, acute and convalescent, were from the United States, Italy and Spain. Sources were T cells, B-cell-depleted T cells, or PBMCs; the material itself was cDNA or gDNA.

This CDR3 contains 15 residues. Germline assignment: CDR1 WNHNN and CDR2 SYGVQD (reference sequence). Trimming at V came to 5 bases and at J to 2 bases, leaving 7 bases not matched to a gene. Authors' data handling: Reference gene primers were amplified, and this amplification served to estimate nucleated cell counts. TCRdb's table, derived via immunoSEQ multiplex PCR, lists solely in-frame clones and lacks some. V, J and clone size are taken as reported in that table, and D and trimming were inferred from the DNA itself. The sample includes hundreds of thousands of clones, about 85% of them seen just once. This clone was observed a few times.

Sequenced material: peripheral blood. This receptor was obtained from a woman between 18 and 30 years old who had recovered from COVID-19. The chain joins TRBV10-1 to TRBJ2-7; 9 positions match TRBD2. CDR3 residues: CASSTSLAGAYEQYF. Here the CDR3 DNA reads TGCGCCAGCAGTACATCCTTAGCGGGGGCCTACGAGCAGTACTTC.